Sequencing of this T cell receptor beta chain was carried out in a study of cytomegalovirus exposure and HLA in healthy donors. The study ran its PCR with 60 Vbeta and 13 Jbeta primers. Sequenced by immunoSEQ multiplex PCR; TCRdb stores in-frame clones only, minus some. The sample has approximately 150,000 clones; the top ten hold 1.5% to 2%. The specimen was PBMCs. The source of this sequence is a woman aged 45 to 65 in good health and CMV-seronegative.

The CDR3 DNA reads TGTGCCAGCAGTTTTGCCAGGGATCAGCCCCAGCATTTT. Amino acids: CASSFARDQPQHF. The chain employs TRBV27 and TRBJ1-5, with a tentative D call TRBD1 (5 bases). V shed 3 bases and J shed 5 bases, with 8 bases lying between them. The CDR3 contains 13 residues. CDR1 MNHEY and CDR2 SMNVEV come from the germline V gene (reference sequence).